Listed below are T cell receptor beta chains from one sample, sequenced in a study of blood T cell repertoires in COVID-19. Method: immunoSEQ multiplex PCR; TCRdb's copy keeps in-frame clones and lacks some. The repertoire holds 200,000 to 300,000 clones, with 86% as singletons. Material for sequencing was peripheral blood. These receptors were obtained from a man aged 55 to 70 with acute or convalescent COVID-19. Both conserved end residues are part of each CDR3. The D gene is left open where the match is weak.

V gene,J gene,D gene,CDR3 length,CDR3 DNA,CDR3 protein
TRBV7-2,TRBJ2-2,-,15,TGTGCCAGCAGCTTACTACTACAGGGAACCGGGGAGCTGTTTTTT,CASSLLLQGTGELFF
TRBV6-5,TRBJ1-5,-,13,TGTGCCAGCAGTTACTCCGTGTTTCAGCCCCAGCATTTT,CASSYSVFQPQHF
TRBV10-3,TRBJ1-1,-,16,TGTGCCATCAGTGAGTCTGGAGGGAATACGGACACTGAAGCTTTCTTT,CAISESGGNTDTEAFF
TRBV30,TRBJ1-4,-,14,TGTGCCTGGAGTGGGGGAGCTACTAATGAAAAACTGTTTTTT,CAWSGGATNEKLFF
TRBV19,TRBJ1-3,TRBD1,16,TGTGCCAGTAGTTCCCGACAGGGTCCGACTGGAAACACCATATATTTT,CASSSRQGPTGNTIYF
TRBV7-2,TRBJ2-7,TRBD2,16,TGTGCCAGCAGCTTAGCGACTAGCGTCCCCTCCTACGAGCAGTACTTC,CASSLATSVPSYEQYF
TRBV7-6,TRBJ2-3,-,15,TGTGCCAGCAGCTTAGCACTAACTAGCACAGATACGCAGTATTTT,CASSLALTSTDTQYF
TRBV6-5,TRBJ2-7,TRBD2,15,TGTGCCAGCAGTTACCCCGGACTAGCGGGAGACGAGCAGTACTTC,CASSYPGLAGDEQYF
TRBV5-1,TRBJ2-7,-,15,TGCGCCAGCAGCTTGTCCCGGGACATCACCTACGAGCAGTACTTC,CASSLSRDITYEQYF
TRBV10-3,TRBJ1-1,TRBD1,15,TGTGCCATCAGGCCCCGGACAGGGACTTTAGGTGAAGCTTTCTTT,CAIRPRTGTLGEAFF